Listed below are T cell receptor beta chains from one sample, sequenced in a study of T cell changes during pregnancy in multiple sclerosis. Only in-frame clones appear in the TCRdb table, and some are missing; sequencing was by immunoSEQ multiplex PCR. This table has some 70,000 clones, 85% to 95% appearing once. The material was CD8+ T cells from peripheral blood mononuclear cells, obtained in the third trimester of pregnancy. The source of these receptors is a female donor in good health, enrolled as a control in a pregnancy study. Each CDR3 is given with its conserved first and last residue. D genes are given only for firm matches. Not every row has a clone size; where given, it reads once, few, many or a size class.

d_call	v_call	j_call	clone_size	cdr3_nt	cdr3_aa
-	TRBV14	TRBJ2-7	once	TGTGCCAGCAGCCAAGGCGGCTACTACGAGCAGTACTTC	CASSQGGYYEQYF
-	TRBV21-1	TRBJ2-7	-	TGTGCCAGCAGCAAGAGACGGACAGGTGATTCCTACGAGCAGTACTTC	CASSKRRTGDSYEQYF
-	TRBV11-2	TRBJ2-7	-	TGTGCCAGCAGCTTGACAGGCGACTACGAGCAGTACTTC	CASSLTGDYEQYF
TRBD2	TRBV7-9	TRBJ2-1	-	TGTGCCAGCAGCTTAGCGATGCTAGCGGGGGGGAATGAGCAGTTCTTC	CASSLAMLAGGNEQFF
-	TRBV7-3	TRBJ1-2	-	TGTGCCAGCAGCCCCGCAGGGGCTGGCTATGGCTACACCTTC	CASSPAGAGYGYTF
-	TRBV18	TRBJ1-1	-	TGTGCCAGCTCACCACCCGATATTCCGAGGGAAGCTTTCTTT	CASSPPDIPREAFF
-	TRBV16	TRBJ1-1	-	TGTGCCAGCAGCCAAGGTGGAGGGCTTAAGGAAGCTTTCTTT	CASSQGGGLKEAFF
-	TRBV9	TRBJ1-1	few	TGTGCCAGCAGCGTAGAAGAGGGACTTCTCACTGAAGCTTTCTTT	CASSVEEGLLTEAFF
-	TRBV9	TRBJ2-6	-	TGTGCCAGCAGCGCCAGTAAATACTCTGGGGCCAACGTCCTGACTTTC	CASSASKYSGANVLTF
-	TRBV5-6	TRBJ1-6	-	TGTGCCAGCAGCCTTAATACTTTGAGCTCCTATAATTCACCCCTCCACTTT	CASSLNTLSSYNSPLHF
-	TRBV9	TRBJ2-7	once	TGTGCCAGCAGCGGCCATGGGACTCCCTCCTACGAGCAGTACTTC	CASSGHGTPSYEQYF
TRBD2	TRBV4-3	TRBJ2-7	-	TGCGCCAGCAGCCAAGGATTCAGCGGGGGGCCCCGTTGGAGGGAGCAGTACTTC	CASSQGFSGGPRWREQYF